Listed below are T cell receptor beta chains from one sample, sequenced in a study of cytomegalovirus exposure and HLA in healthy donors. Repertoires were generated with immunoSEQ multiplex PCR, while TCRdb's copy carries only in-frame clones and drops some. The table shows 120,000 or so clones, with about 15% occurring only once. Sequencing was performed on PBMCs. The receptors originated from a female donor in good health and CMV-seropositive. The CDR3 runs from the conserved cysteine through the conserved F or W. Each record gives: D gene, V gene, CDR3 protein. The D gene is left open where the match is weak.

>-|TRBV2
CASSEQGHISNEQYF
>-|TRBV28
CASSFTGRHHYEQYF
>TRBD2|TRBV4-2
CASSQGSAGGKETQYF
>-|TRBV28
CASSFRFKVYNEQFF
>-|TRBV7-9
CASSPGQSYTF
>-|TRBV4-2
CASSQVKTDYSNQPQHF
>-|TRBV4-2
CASSQQQTDTQYF
>-|TRBV7-2
CASSIQGEDYGYTF
>TRBD1|TRBV7-9
CASSLLGQAGNTIYF
>TRBD1|TRBV4-2
CASSQEPGQFSTALF
>-|TRBV5-4
CASSYWRTYEQYF
>TRBD1|TRBV2
CASRVTGGAEAFF
>-|TRBV21-1
CASEGGGWGTEAFF
>-|TRBV30
CAWSVPPRGRADTQYF
>-|TRBV18
CASSPGGTYEQYF
>TRBD1|TRBV5-1
CASSSQGFQFEQFF
>TRBD1|TRBV5-1
CASSAGTGNTEAFF
>-|TRBV15
CATSRDPRTGRGDEKLFF
>TRBD2|TRBV18
CASSPPEERGYDTQYF
>-|TRBV29-1
CSVEDGLITDTQYF
>-|TRBV2
CASRDVQETQYF
>TRBD1|TRBV6-6
CASSHRQGAGNGYTF
>TRBD1|TRBV6-6
CASSYGQGEAFF
>-|TRBV15
CATSRDRGSPNQPQHF
>-|TRBV30
CAWSEAENSPLHF
>-|TRBV4-3
CASSQLRDTEAFF
>-|TRBV6-5
CASSHLGLEYEQFF
>TRBD2|TRBV27
CASSLLVAGGTTGELFF